These 28 T cell receptor beta chains share one sample of origin, sequenced in a study of blood T cells in healthy people across ages. With a J-beta primer mix and a sample-barcoded 5' primer, a second PCR ran about 7 to 11 cycles. TCRdb re-analysed the 5' RACE reads in MiXCR, keeping a single row per CDR3 protein. The data contain a few hundred thousand distinct CDR3 sequences, around 29% of them seen just once; the ten biggest clones take up over 25%. Sequenced input: blood. The receptors originated from a woman in her 70s in good health.

The table lists this clonotype with a few counts. A junction end diverges from the germline sequence, so it may reflect a read error. The CDR3 here is CASSPPSWGAVQLF. The CDR3 DNA reads as TGTGCCAGCTCACCACCGAGTTGGGGAGCGGTACAGCTCTTC. The chain employs TRBV18 and TRBJ2-7, with a possible D match to TRBD2 (5 bases). The CDR3 consists of 14 residues. Germline CDR1 reads KGHSH; CDR2 reads LQKENI.

This clonotype was counted a few times. The chain uses TRBV19 and TRBJ2-2; the D is unclear. The CDR3 runs 14 residues. V was clipped by 6 bases and J by 4 bases, with 12 bases between them. Germline assignment: CDR1 LNHDA and CDR2 SQIVND (reference sequence). Here the CDR3 reads CASRQRSATGELFF. Here the CDR3 DNA reads TGTGCCAGTAGACAACGGAGTGCCACCGGGGAGCTGTTTTTT.

This clonotype came up many times. This rearrangement joins TRBV20-1 to TRBJ2-7; 11 bases are shared with TRBD2. With V trimmed by 5 bases and J by 2 bases, 8 bases remained unmatched. From germline, CDR1 is DFQATT and CDR2 SNEGSKA (reference sequence). The CDR3 is made up of 15 amino acids. CDR3 nucleotide sequence: TGCAGTGCTCCATTAATAGCGGGAGGGACCTACGAGCAGTACTTC. This translates into CSAPLIAGGTYEQYF.

This clonotype was seen ten or more times. V is TRBV7-3 and J is TRBJ1-6, with D unclear. Germline CDR1 reads SGHTA; CDR2 reads FQGTGA. This CDR3 is 13 amino acids long. Trimming took 5 bases from V and 5 from J, leaving 7 bases between them. The CDR3 loop reads CASSTGHNSPLHF. The CDR3 nucleotides read TGTGCCAGCAGCACCGGGCATAATTCACCCCTCCACTTT.

V gene TRBV5-1 combines with J gene TRBJ2-5; D unresolved. The CDR3 has 15 amino acids. Germline assignment: CDR1 SGHRS and CDR2 YFSETQ. V was shortened by 6 bases and J by 2 bases, with 17 bases between the two germline ends. CDR3 amino acids: CASTVGQYLQETQYF. The CDR3 nucleotides are TGCGCCAGCACCGTCGGGCAGTACCTGCAAGAGACCCAGTACTTC.

This clonotype showed up just once. With a much larger clone just one base away, this may be a read error. The chain employs TRBV19 and TRBJ2-3; TRBD1 matches 8 bases. Unmatched junction bases numbered 9, after V lost 5 bases and J lost 5 bases. Per germline, CDR1 LNHDA and CDR2 SQIVND (reference sequence). The CDR3 consists of 15 residues. The CDR3 bases are TGTGCCAGTAGTGCCGGGACAGGACATGGAGATACGCAGTATTTT. Its protein is CASSAGTGHGDTQYF.

The chain joins TRBV24-1 to TRBJ2-1; D is possibly TRBD2 (6 bases). This CDR3 region has 14 residues. V shed 5 bases and J shed 1 base, with 8 bases lying between them. CDR1 KGHDR and CDR2 SFDVKD come from the germline V gene. The CDR3 sequence is CATSGGVSYNEQFF. As DNA, the CDR3 is TGTGCCACCAGTGGGGGGGTTTCCTACAATGAGCAGTTCTTC.

J is TRBJ1-1 and V is TRBV5-1, with TRBD1 matching over 7 bases. With V trimmed by 6 bases and J by 7 bases, 6 bases remained unmatched. The CDR3 has 12 residues. Germline assignment: CDR1 SGHRS and CDR2 YFSETQ. CDR3 sequence: CASKLQGIEAFF. CDR3 bases: TGCGCCAGCAAGCTACAGGGGATTGAAGCTTTCTTT.

This clonotype was found a few times. The rearrangement links TRBV3-1 to TRBJ1-4; a weak D match, TRBD1 (5 bases). The CDR3 has 17 residues. Per germline, CDR1 LGHDT and CDR2 YNNKEL (reference sequence). Deletions cut 1 base from V and 4 bases from J, with 16 bases between. Here the CDR3 DNA reads TGTGCCAGCAGCCAAGGAGACGGGGGTACCTTTAATGAAAAACTGTTTTTT. Its protein product is CASSQGDGGTFNEKLFF.

This clonotype was recorded at least ten times. V is TRBV29-1 and J is TRBJ1-4; TRBD1 aligns across 10 bases. This CDR3 spans 15 amino acids. From germline, CDR1 is SQVTM and CDR2 ANQGSEA. With 4 bases clipped from V and 6 bases from J, the junction kept 8 bases outside the gene matches. The CDR3 here is CSVGTGTGAYEKLFF. The CDR3 region has the DNA TGCAGCGTTGGGACCGGGACAGGGGCCTATGAAAAACTGTTTTTT.

CDR3 amino acids: CASSMDSWTDTQYF. CDR3 DNA: TGTGCCAGCAGCATGGACAGCTGGACAGATACGCAGTATTTT. The J gene is TRBJ2-3, the V gene TRBV7-3; a weak D match, TRBD1 (6 bases). Germline loops: CDR1 SGHTA, CDR2 FQGTGA. Trimming took 5 bases from V and 3 from J, leaving 12 bases between them. This CDR3 spans 14 amino acids. Using reference TRBV7-3 and TRBJ2-3 for the parts outside the CDR3, the full variable domain is GAGVSQTPSNKVTEKGKYVELRCDPISGHTALYWYRQSLGQGPEFLIYFQGTGAADDSGLPNDRFFAVRPEGSVSTLKIQRTERGDSAVYLCASSMDSWTDTQYFGPGTRLTVL.

The chain couples TRBV5-1 to TRBJ2-5, with 8 bases aligning to TRBD2. There are 15 residues in the CDR3. The ends lost 4 bases at V and 4 bases at J; junction bases unmatched: 9. From germline, CDR1 is SGHRS and CDR2 YFSETQ. The CDR3 bases are TGCGCCAGCAGCCTGAGACCTCTAGCGGGAGAGACCCAGTACTTC. Translated, it gives CASSLRPLAGETQYF.

This clonotype is a singleton in its sample. The chain joins TRBV12-3 or TRBV12-4 to TRBJ1-1; 9 positions match TRBD1. With V trimmed by 6 bases and J by 0 bases, 11 bases remained unmatched. The CDR3 has 17 amino acids. The CDR3 region has the DNA TGTGCCAGCAGGACGGTCCCGGGACAGGGCATGAACACTGAAGCTTTCTTT. It encodes CASRTVPGQGMNTEAFF.

This clonotype has a count of ten or more. V gene TRBV18 combines with J gene TRBJ1-2; D ambiguous. Trimming stripped 3 bases from V and 7 bases from J, with 12 bases between. This CDR3 has 13 amino acids. Germline V gene sequence: CDR1 KGHSH, CDR2 LQKENI. The chain's CDR3 is CASSPDGQAGYTF. CDR3 sequence (DNA): TGTGCCAGCTCACCCGACGGGCAGGCTGGCTACACCTTC.

This clonotype came up a few times. The chain has TRBV20-1 and TRBJ2-5, with 10 bases lining up with TRBD2. Germline CDR1 and CDR2: DFQATT and SNEGSKA (reference sequence). The CDR3 runs 14 residues. The V segment lost 6 bases and the J segment 11 bases; nucleotides outside the gene matches: 15. The CDR3 DNA is TGCAGTGCGGAGCCTAGCGGGAGTAATATTGGGCAGTACTTC. Residues: CSAEPSGSNIGQYF.

This sequence joins TRBV29-1 and TRBJ1-2; possibly TRBD1 for D (5 bases). The V gene's germline CDR1 is SQVTM and CDR2 ANQGSEA. CDR3 size: 13 residues. V was cut by 7 bases and J by 2 bases, with 14 bases left in between. Here the CDR3 DNA reads TGCAGCGGGGGGGAGGGACGGAACTATGGCTACACCTTC. It specifies CSGGEGRNYGYTF.

The CDR3 protein is CASSLALGVPDNEQFF. The CDR3 DNA reads as TGTGCCAGCAGCTTAGCGCTCGGGGTGCCGGACAATGAGCAGTTCTTC. This sequence joins TRBV7-9 and TRBJ2-1; possible D gene TRBD2, 5 bases. The CDR3 runs to 16 residues. Trimming removed 0 bases from V and 5 bases from J, with 14 bases in between. Germline V gene sequence: CDR1 SEHNR, CDR2 FQNEAQ (reference sequence). Supplemented by reference TRBV7-9 and TRBJ2-1, the full variable domain reads DTGVSQNPRHKITKRGQNVTFRCDPISEHNRLYWYRQTLGQGPEFLTYFQNEAQLEKSRLLSDRFSAERPKGSFSTLEIQRTEQGDSAMYLCASSLALGVPDNEQFFGPGTRLTVL.

This clonotype was counted between two and nine times. The CDR3 sequence is CASSSQSGTSYNEQFF. CDR3 nucleotide sequence: TGTGCCAGCAGCTCTCAATCCGGGACTAGCTACAATGAGCAGTTCTTC. V usage is TRBV7-9 and J usage is TRBJ2-7; 8 bases are shared with TRBD2. The better agreement between TRBJ2-1 and the DNA end casts doubt on the J call. Germline lookup yields CDR1 SEHNR and CDR2 FQNEAQ (reference sequence). The CDR3 loop spans 16 amino acids.

The chain recombines TRBV10-3 with TRBJ2-7; D is undetermined. Germline V gene lookup returns CDR1 ENHRY and CDR2 SYGVKD. V gave up 9 bases and J gave up 8 bases, with 17 bases separating them. The CDR3 sequence is 12 residues long. This chain's CDR3 is CAIGPYLLKQYF. The CDR3 DNA reads TGTGCCATTGGACCGTACCTCCTCAAGCAGTACTTC.

This clonotype was found a few times. As DNA, the CDR3 is TGTGCCAGCAGCCCTACTGGGGGAATAGCCAAAAACATTCAGTACTTC. Its translation: CASSPTGGIAKNIQYF. This rearrangement joins TRBV6-5 to TRBJ2-4; tentatively, D is TRBD1 or TRBD2 (5 bases each). Trimming took 6 bases from V and 0 from J, leaving 15 bases between them. The CDR3 is 16 amino acids. Germline V lookup: CDR1 MNHEY, CDR2 SVGAGI.

The V gene is TRBV20-1, the J gene TRBJ2-7; 7 nucleotides line up with TRBD1. There are 13 residues in the CDR3. The V gene's germline CDR1 is DFQATT and CDR2 SNEGSKA (reference sequence). After removal of 7 bases from V and 1 base from J, the junction contained 7 bases not matched to a gene. CDR3 region: CSVGTALSYEQYF. CDR3 sequence (DNA): TGCAGTGTTGGGACAGCTTTATCCTACGAGCAGTACTTC.

This clonotype was seen a few times. J is TRBJ2-7 and V is TRBV11-2, with 8 bases fitting TRBD2. V was clipped by 6 bases and J by 6 bases; unmatched bases: 10. Germline loops: CDR1 SGHAT, CDR2 FQNNGV. CDR3 length: 14 residues. DNA of the CDR3: TGTGCCAGCAGACCGGGGGGGGGCAGATTCGAGCAGTACTTC. Translating it yields CASRPGGGRFEQYF.

Only a few counts were recorded for this clonotype. The chain combines TRBV11-2 with TRBJ1-4; D not resolved. Trimming cost V 5 bases and J 5 bases, with 18 bases left between them. This CDR3 has 16 amino acids. CDR1 SGHAT and CDR2 FQNNGV come from the germline V gene. The CDR3 reads CASSQRRAEQNEKLFF. The CDR3 DNA reads as TGTGCCAGCAGCCAAAGGAGGGCAGAACAGAATGAAAAACTGTTTTTT.

This clonotype showed up just once. The V call is TRBV20-1, the J call TRBJ2-5; no clear D gene. V dropped 0 bases and J dropped 3 bases, with 14 bases sitting between them. Germline CDR1 is DFQATT and CDR2 is SNEGSKA (reference sequence). This CDR3 spans 15 amino acids. The CDR3 loop reads CSARDTGLAKETQYF. CDR3 coding DNA: TGCAGTGCTAGAGATACGGGCTTAGCAAAAGAGACCCAGTACTTC.

The sample holds a few counts of this clonotype. The gene calls are TRBV5-6 and TRBJ2-5; D ambiguous. Trimming left V 3 bases short and J 2 bases short, with 14 bases between. The CDR3 contains 15 residues. CDR1 is SGHDT, CDR2 YYEEEE, per germline. The CDR3 sequence is CASSYYPGGQETQYF. The CDR3, as DNA: TGTGCCAGCAGCTATTATCCGGGTGGGCAAGAGACCCAGTACTTC.

This clonotype was seen only a few times. The chain combines TRBV9 with TRBJ2-5; 8 bases line up with TRBD2. Germline trimming cut 4 bases from V and 2 bases from J; bases unmatched to any gene: 10. Looked up from germline, CDR1 is SGDLS and CDR2 is YYNGEE. This CDR3 contains 16 residues. CDR3 loop: CASSPQPSGPQETQYF. The CDR3 nucleotides are TGTGCCAGCAGCCCACAGCCTAGCGGGCCACAAGAGACCCAGTACTTC.

The genes are TRBV18 and TRBJ2-1; weak D call: TRBD1 (5 bases). The ends were cut back, 3 bases at V and 12 bases at J, with 15 bases in the middle. This CDR3 has 13 residues. Per the germline V gene, CDR1 is KGHSH and CDR2 is LQKENI. CDR3 in amino acids: CASSPRQTRGQFF. The CDR3 nucleotides read TGTGCCAGCTCACCGAGGCAGACAAGGGGGCAGTTCTTC.

This clonotype occurred once. The V call is TRBV3-1, the J call TRBJ2-7, with D unresolved. CDR3 length: 14 residues. The germline V gene has CDR1 LGHDT and CDR2 YNNKEL (reference sequence). V lost 4 bases to trimming and J lost 4 bases, with 14 bases between them. The chain's CDR3 is CASSREVSGYEQYF. In DNA form, the CDR3 reads TGTGCCAGCAGCCGCGAGGTCTCTGGGTACGAGCAGTACTTC.